The T cell receptor beta chain under discussion was sequenced for a study of T cells in Graves' hyperthyroidism and ophthalmopathy. The study, taken as a whole, reports: Separating ophthalmopathy from stable hyperthyroidism was achieved by a 13 V-J model. For ophthalmopathy, model prediction preceded onset by a median roughly 5.9 months.

This CDR3 has 17 amino acids. Losses at the gene ends were 6 bases for V and 4 bases for J; bases not matched to a gene: 14. Germline loops: CDR1 SNHLY, CDR2 FYNNEI. To note about this clonotype: The antigen is undetermined.

TCR beta CDR3 region amplification was performed from RNA transcripts. With the HTBI primer set, the TCR CDR3 went through a first round of RT-PCR. TCRdb re-derived calls from the multiplex PCR reads in MiXCR, one entry per CDR3 protein. The profile covers hundreds of thousands of distinct CDR3 sequences, with 46% appearing a single time and 8.2% taken by the ten largest. Graves' hyperthyroidism qualified as stable when ophthalmopathy did not progress within 18 months. Those patients with uncontrolled infection, other autoimmune disease, pregnancy or lactation were excluded. The sequence was obtained from a woman younger than 30 with Graves' hyperthyroidism. The specimen sequenced was peripheral blood or thyroid tissue (not recorded which). The chain employs TRBV2 and TRBJ1-4; TRBD1 matches at 7 bases. DNA for the CDR3: TGTGCCAGCAGAAACCGGGACCCAAGGGGGCGTAATGAAAAACTGTTTTTT. Translation: CASRNRDPRGRNEKLFF.